This T cell receptor beta chain was documented in a study of early T cells in non-severe SARS-CoV-2 infection. Background on the study: Alpha and beta chains were unpaired, from unsorted whole-blood bulk RNA.

This clonotype was detected only a few times. TCRdb called the 5' RACE reads again in MiXCR, with one record for every CDR3 protein. The sample consists of roughly 40,000 distinct CDR3 sequences, less than 15% of them appearing once. This CDR3 spans 16 amino acids. Germline CDR1 and CDR2: KGHSH and LQKENI. The trim removed 3 bases at V and 5 bases at J, leaving 6 bases unmatched. Sequencing was done on a sample of whole blood. This TCR was recovered from an adult who was a healthcare worker with PCR-confirmed SARS-CoV-2 infection or an uninfected control (not recorded which). The rearrangement links TRBV18 to TRBJ1-6; 8 nucleotides align to TRBD1. CDR3 loop: CASSPRTGPDNSPLHF. CDR3 coding DNA: TGTGCCAGCTCACCCCGGACAGGGCCAGATAATTCACCCCTCCACTTT. The full variable domain, completed using reference TRBV18 and TRBJ1-6, is NAGVMQNPRHLVRRRGQEARLRCSPMKGHSHVYWYRQLPEEGLKFMVYLQKENIIDESGMPKERFSAEFPKEGPSILRIQQVVRGDSAAYFCASSPRTGPDNSPLHFGNGTRLTVT.